The 17 T cell receptor beta chains presented below share a single source sample, sequenced in a study of T cells after yellow fever vaccination. One entry per CDR3 protein, called by TCRdb with MiXCR from the 5' RACE reads. The sample consists of about 360,000 distinct CDR3 sequences, 6.2% of them appearing once. Source: PBMCs, taken 5 days after the yellow fever booster vaccination. The receptors were sampled from a man younger than 45 who received the YFV17D yellow fever vaccine.

The J gene is TRBJ2-2, the V gene TRBV5-4, with a tentative D call TRBD1 (6 bases). In germline, CDR1 is SGHNT, CDR2 YYREEE (reference sequence). This CDR3 has 16 residues. With 4 bases removed from V and 4 bases from J, the gap between germline ends came to 17 bases. In DNA form, the CDR3 reads TGTGCCAGCAGCCACCCCAGGGGCCAGGCCACCGGGGAGCTGTTTTTT. This codes for CASSHPRGQATGELFF.

The genes are TRBV7-2 and TRBJ2-7; 9 bases are shared with TRBD2. With V trimmed by 3 bases and J by 6 bases, 9 bases remained unmatched. The CDR3 is 15 residues long. Per germline, CDR1 SGHTA and CDR2 FQGNSA. In DNA, the CDR3 is TGTGCCAGCAGCTTCGCGGGAGGGCCACGAGGCGAGCAGTACTTC. Its translation: CASSFAGGPRGEQYF.

A note on this clonotype: This may be a read error, as it is one base from a much larger clone. The chain recombines TRBV20-1 with TRBJ2-5; D not certain. The CDR3 is 14 amino acids. The germline gives CDR1 DFQATT, CDR2 SNEGSKA (reference sequence). The CDR3 DNA reads as TGCTGTGCTAGAGTGGCAGCTAGGCAAGAGACCCAGTACTTC. Protein product: CCARVAARQETQYF.

This clonotype was observed a handful of times. The CDR3 nucleotides read TGTGCCAGCAGTGGCGGACCAGGGGGCTCCTATAATTCACCCCTCCACTTT. This gives the protein CASSGGPGGSYNSPLHF. This sequence joins TRBV25-1 and TRBJ1-6, with TRBD1 matching over 7 bases. The CDR3 totals 17 residues. Germline loops: CDR1 MGHDK, CDR2 SYGVNS. The V segment lost 4 bases and the J segment 0 bases; nucleotides outside the gene matches: 6.

Regarding this clonotype: Compared with germline, one end of the junction differs, possibly owing to a read error. This chain connects TRBV29-1 to TRBJ2-3; 8 nucleotides line up with TRBD1. Germline CDR1 SQVTM, CDR2 ANQGSEA. CDR3 length equals 15 residues. Here the CDR3 DNA reads TGTAGCTCACTAGTGGACAGGGAAGGTTCAGATACGCAGTATTTT. Translated, it gives CSSLVDREGSDTQYF.

This clonotype turned up a few times. V usage is TRBV6-5 and J usage is TRBJ2-2; TRBD1 might be the D (5 bases). Germline V gene sequence: CDR1 MNHEY, CDR2 SVGAGI. V was pared by 2 bases and J by 0 bases, with 7 bases between. The CDR3 runs 15 residues. CDR3 DNA: TGTGCCAGCAGTTACGGACATTCGAACACCGGGGAGCTGTTTTTT. Its protein product is CASSYGHSNTGELFF.

This clonotype was picked up a small number of times. The rearrangement joins TRBV5-1 to TRBJ2-5; 12 bases align to TRBD1. CDR1 is SGHRS, CDR2 YFSETQ, per germline. This CDR3 is built from 15 residues. Losses at the gene ends were 4 bases for V and 5 bases for J; bases not matched to a gene: 6. The CDR3 sequence: CASSMGQGALETQYF. The CDR3 DNA sequence: TGCGCCAGCAGCATGGGACAGGGGGCTCTGGAGACCCAGTACTTC.

V usage is TRBV20-1 and J usage is TRBJ2-5; 11 bases fit TRBD1. Germline values: CDR1 DFQATT, CDR2 SNEGSKA (reference sequence). The trim removed 5 bases at V and 5 bases at J, leaving 13 bases unmatched. The length of the CDR3 is 16 residues. CDR3 amino acids: CSAYGQGALFSETQYF. DNA of the CDR3: TGCAGTGCTTATGGACAGGGGGCGTTGTTCTCGGAGACCCAGTACTTC.

This clonotype was seen repeatedly, ten times or more. The V and J genes are TRBV9 and TRBJ2-7; 10 bases align to TRBD2. V dropped 0 bases and J dropped 4; count of bases not matched to a gene: 4. This CDR3 contains 15 residues. The germline CDR1 and CDR2 sequences are SGDLS and YYNGEE. The CDR3 DNA reads as TGTGCCAGCAGCGTAGGTGAACTAGCGGGGTACGAGCAGTACTTC. Amino acids: CASSVGELAGYEQYF.

This clonotype was seen a few times. The rearrangement links TRBV30 to TRBJ1-2; D ambiguous. In germline, CDR1 is GTSNPN, CDR2 SVGIG (reference sequence). The CDR3 is 12 amino acids. Trimming stripped 4 bases from V and 8 bases from J, with 14 bases between. The CDR3 DNA reads TGTGCCTGGACCCCGTCTGGGGTGGGCTACACCTTC. Translating it yields CAWTPSGVGYTF.

The chain recombines TRBV15 with TRBJ2-5, with D tentatively TRBD2 (6 bases). Germline-derived CDR1 and CDR2 are LNHNV and YYDKDF (reference sequence). The CDR3 extends over 14 amino acids. V was clipped by 0 bases and J by 3 bases, with 8 bases between them. CDR3 residues: CATSRDRGKETQYF. In nucleotides, the CDR3 is TGTGCCACCAGCAGAGATCGCGGGAAAGAGACCCAGTACTTC.

The V gene is TRBV19, the J gene TRBJ1-1; D gene unclear. Germline CDR1 and CDR2: LNHDA and SQIVND (reference sequence). Trimming took off 7 bases at V and 6 bases at J, with 15 bases between the two ends. The CDR3 loop spans 13 amino acids. CDR3 DNA: TGTGCCAGTACCCCGGGGATTGGGGCTGAAGCTTTCTTT. As protein: CASTPGIGAEAFF.

The gene calls are TRBV19 and TRBJ2-1; 9 positions match TRBD2. CDR1 LNHDA and CDR2 SQIVND come from the germline V gene (reference sequence). This CDR3 region has 15 residues. CDR3 sequence (DNA): TGTGCTAGACCAAATAGCGGGAGCTCCTACAATGAGCAGTTCTTC. Translated, it gives CARPNSGSSYNEQFF.

This chain joins TRBV6-5 and TRBJ2-2; 9 bases map to TRBD2. The CDR3 spans 16 residues. Trimming at V came to 3 bases and at J to 3 bases, leaving 5 bases not matched to a gene. The germline V gene encodes CDR1 MNHEY and CDR2 SVGAGI. The CDR3 coding sequence is TGTGCCAGCAGTTATCGACTAGCGGACTACACCGGGGAGCTGTTTTTT. Residues: CASSYRLADYTGELFF.

This clonotype was counted many times. The chain joins TRBV20-1 to TRBJ1-5; 7 bases line up with TRBD1. The ends lost 1 base at V and 5 bases at J; junction bases unmatched: 2. Germline-derived CDR1 and CDR2 are DFQATT and SNEGSKA (reference sequence). The CDR3 sequence is 13 residues long. DNA of the CDR3: TGCAGTGCTAGAGGACAGGGCTATCAGCCCCAGCATTTT. Protein sequence: CSARGQGYQPQHF.

This chain links TRBV12-3 or TRBV12-4 with TRBJ2-1; D perhaps matches TRBD1 (5 bases). Trimming took 6 bases from V and 0 from J, leaving 21 bases between them. CDR3 length: 18 residues. As DNA, the CDR3 is TGTGCCAGCAGCCACACGCCGACAGCCACCCCCTCCTACAATGAGCAGTTCTTC. It translates to CASSHTPTATPSYNEQFF.

This clonotype was picked up many times. The chain has TRBV7-2 and TRBJ1-6, with D possibly TRBD1 on 6 matching bases. Germline-derived CDR1 and CDR2 are SGHTA and FQGNSA. This CDR3 is built from 14 residues. The V and J ends lost 4 bases and 14 bases respectively, with 18 bases between them. The CDR3 DNA sequence: TGTGCCAGCAGCTCCGGGACAAACCTAAGTACCCTCCACTTT. It is translated as CASSSGTNLSTLHF.